The clone carrying this T cell receptor beta chain showed up many times. The antigen remains unidentified. The conserved phenylalanine or tryptophan normally closing the CDR3 is absent here, so this likely arose from a read error. It is unclear where the CDR3 begins or ends on the DNA, so no DNA is shown, and the CDR3 is as TCRdb lists it. Pregnant or lactating patients were excluded, as were those with uncontrolled infection or other autoimmune disease. In making diagnoses, clinical symptoms, serum thyroxine and TRAb, thyroid ultrasound and orbital computed tomography were all used. The germline CDR1 and CDR2 sequences are SEHNR and FQNEAQ (reference sequence). Both ends counted, the CDR3 spans 11 residues. RNA transcripts provided the source from which TCR beta CDR3 regions were amplified. Researchers ran a first-round RT-PCR on the TCR CDR3 using the HTBI primer set. TCRdb reprocessed the multiplex PCR reads via MiXCR and lists one record per CDR3 protein. The table records around 600,000 distinct CDR3 sequences, roughly 46% of them present only once.

The sample is drawn from a study of T cells in Graves' hyperthyroidism and ophthalmopathy. Whole-study findings and limits: A 13 V-J model separated ophthalmopathy from stable hyperthyroidism. In blood, most of the thyroid clonotypes expanded above 0.001 were also present.

The sequencing sample was made of peripheral blood or thyroid tissue (not recorded which). The receptor comes from an adult man with Graves' disease, either hyperthyroidism or ophthalmopathy (not recorded which). The J gene is TRBJ2-7, the V gene TRBV7-9; TRBD1, the D gene given by the table, was not confirmed from the DNA. CDR3 region: CASSFRDRGDY.